This TCR beta chain was profiled in a study of OX40 agonist ivuxolimab in advanced cancers. Clones were sequenced by immunoSEQ multiplex PCR, and TCRdb holds only the in-frame ones, with some missing. This table holds fewer than 50,000 clones, roughly 92% found once. Germline-derived CDR1 and CDR2 are SGHKS and YYEKEE (reference sequence). The CDR3 contains 14 residues. The V and J ends lost 0 bases and 0 bases respectively, with 7 bases between them. Study-level results: There was clonal expansion of CD4+ and CD8+ blood T cells by week 6 at 0.1 to 3.0 mg/kg.

About this clone: As yet, its antigen is unknown.

This clonotype was obtained from an adult with an advanced solid tumor such as melanoma, head and neck, liver or kidney cancer. This specimen consisted of CD4+ or CD8+ T cells sorted from blood, obtained in a trial of the OX40 agonist ivuxolimab. J is TRBJ2-7 and V is TRBV5-5, with D maybe TRBD2 (6 bases). This CDR3 is CASSLGSGSYEQYF. DNA of the CDR3: TGTGCCAGCAGCTTGGGTAGCGGCTCCTACGAGCAGTACTTC.